These 6 T cell receptor beta chains were all obtained from the same sample, sequenced in a study of blood T cell repertoires in COVID-19. Sequenced by immunoSEQ multiplex PCR; TCRdb stores in-frame clones only, minus some. This sample yields 350,000 to 400,000 clones, of which over 85% are seen a single time; less than 2% belongs to the top ten. The sample consisted of PBMCs or T cells enriched from blood (not recorded which). These receptors were collected from a woman in her 30s who had recovered from COVID-19.

The chain joins TRBV7-9 to TRBJ1-1, with a tentative D call TRBD1 (5 bases). Trimming cost V 1 base and J 10 bases, with 10 bases left between them. The CDR3 is 12 amino acids. CDR1 and CDR2 (germline): SEHNR, FQNEAQ (reference sequence). CDR3 coding DNA: TGTGCCAGCAGCTTAGGGGGTAGGGGAGCTTTCTTT. Its protein product is CASSLGGRGAFF.

This clone was detected once. The gene calls are TRBV2 and TRBJ1-1; the D gene is possibly TRBD1 (5 bases). Germline lookup yields CDR1 SNHLY and CDR2 FYNNEI. This CDR3 has 14 residues. The germline V and J ends were trimmed by 3 bases and 5 bases, with 13 bases remaining between them. CDR3 protein: CASSEVWGGTEAFF. As DNA, the CDR3 is TGTGCCAGCAGTGAGGTTTGGGGGGGGACTGAAGCTTTCTTT.

The genes are TRBV10-3 and TRBJ2-6; possibly TRBD1 for D (6 bases). This CDR3 comprises 14 residues. Trimming stripped 10 bases from V and 4 bases from J, with 14 bases between. CDR1 is ENHRY, CDR2 SYGVKD, per germline. Here the CDR3 reads CATFPGTGANVLTF. CDR3 DNA: TGTGCCACCTTTCCCGGGACAGGGGCCAACGTCCTGACTTTC.

The chain has TRBV19 and TRBJ2-7; a weak D match, TRBD2 (6 bases). With 2 bases removed from V and 3 bases from J, the gap between germline ends came to 17 bases. This CDR3 is built from 16 residues. The germline CDR1 and CDR2 sequences are LNHDA and SQIVND (reference sequence). The CDR3 region has the DNA TGTGCCAGTAGTATACGTCCTGGAGGGGAAGGCTACGAGCAGTACTTC. It is translated as CASSIRPGGEGYEQYF.

DNA for the CDR3: TGCGCCAGCAGGGGACAGGGGAACACTGAAGCTTTCTTT. It translates to CASRGQGNTEAFF. The J gene is TRBJ1-1, the V gene TRBV10-2; 9 positions match TRBD1. Trimming cost V 6 bases and J 1 base; bases outside gene matches: 0. The V gene's germline CDR1 is WSHSY and CDR2 SAAADI. The CDR3 extends over 13 amino acids.

The chain recombines TRBV3-1 (or the pseudogene TRBV3-2) with TRBJ1-1; D not resolved. V gave up 0 bases and J gave up 3 bases, with 5 bases separating them. CDR3 length equals 13 residues. CDR1 is LGHDT and CDR2 is YNNKEL in the germline V gene (reference sequence). CDR3 nucleotide sequence: TGTGCCAGCAGCCAAGACCAGGACACTGAAGCTTTCTTT. Translation: CASSQDQDTEAFF.